This TCR beta chain was obtained from a study of T cells after posttransplantation cyclophosphamide (dated by TCRdb to about 2016). Regarding the research as a whole: Using TRB sequencing, the study followed how the T cell repertoire reconstituted after myeloablative bone marrow transplantation in which posttransplantation cyclophosphamide served as GVHD prophylaxis. Antigen receptor sequencing was done on samples from some 34 PTCy-treated patients and from approximately 17 related bone marrow donors of those patients. TRB sequencing was performed on blood from all 35 or so PTCy patients with 1-year posttransplant specimens. In 3 patients, TRB sequencing was also performed on up to roughly 3 more blood samples taken 2 to 5.2 years after transplant, and in a handful of patients, pretransplant blood was also TRB-sequenced. Because TRA and TRB clonality correlated tightly in roughly ten samples, later TCR analyses were limited to TRB. Public TRB sequences were compared against a database of over 3,000 sequences linked to responses to pathogens, tumor antigens, self-antigens and alloantigens.

TRB sequencing used genomic DNA with the immunoSEQ assay at survey resolution or the hsTCRB kit. Under the source paper's analysis protocol: The immunoSEQ software was used for initial read processing, and the LymphoSeq R package was used for repertoire analyses. Clonality was computed as 1 minus normalized Shannon entropy; Gini coefficient was also calculated for each TRB dataset. Phenotypes of unsorted samples were inferred by mapping TRB sequences from sorted subsets of the recipient or donor onto the same recipient's unsorted samples. TCRdb limited this immuneACCESS table to in-frame rearrangements with V and J called. A share of clones is missing; checked studies link under half to unresolved V genes, and the rest is unexplained. Clonal size and the V and J genes are those of that table, whereas D and trimming came from the DNA. The sample table holds about 52,000 clones, of which roughly 92% were seen once. The ten largest clonotypes hold 2.9% of the sample.

This clone occurred once. The clone's antigen remains unknown. Base qualities are not at hand, and no much larger clone is one base apart. Related bone marrow donors provided peripheral blood samples on the day of marrow donation. Peripheral blood and bone marrow mononuclear cells were isolated by Ficoll-Hypaque density centrifugation and were cryopreserved. The paper as a whole reports these results and caveats: The TRB repertoires of T cells infiltrating skin or the GI tract showed only limited overlap with the TRB repertoires found in blood. At 1-2 months, donor-recipient similarity was low but rose over the first year, and the later blood repertoires were often dominated by donor CD8+ memory clones. Across 45 or so patients, TRB clonality was highly associated with recipient CMV seropositivity and CMV reactivation, and PTCy diversity was similar to diversity in CNI/methotrexate controls.

The CDR3 contains 13 residues, cysteine and phenylalanine counted. Kept here is only the CDR3 DNA, which spans 39 bases and is read in frame from base 1. Sequences ENHRY (CDR1) and SYGVKD (CDR2) are obtained from the germline V gene. The V and J ends are trimmed by 7 bases and 2 bases, leaving 11 bases between them. This clonotype was sampled from a woman aged 25 to 39 in good health and a related stem cell transplant donor. Sequencing was carried out using PBMCs. The sequence is built from TRBV10-3 and TRBJ1-2, with TRBD1 perhaps the D gene, on 6 matching bases. The CDR3 corresponds to CAITPDRNYGYTF. The nucleotides are TGTGCCATCACCCCGGACAGAAACTATGGCTACACCTTC.